This TCR beta chain was captured in a study of shared clonotypes between healthy human individuals (dated by TCRdb to the early 2020s). Describing the broader study: The cohort included a few men and two women between 18 and 49 years of age. For each donor, CD4 naive and CD4 memory were each run on three plates, CD8 naive on two plates, and CD8 memory on one plate. To estimate repertoire size and how much clonotypes are shared between individuals, the study performed deep sequencing of blood TCR repertoires from about 5 healthy adults. Libraries were prepared and TCR repertoires were sequenced by different laboratories using diverse techniques, in order to increase sequencing depth and limit assay-specific biases. Leukapheresis yielded between about 0.9 and 8.9 billion PBMCs per donor.

Per the germline V gene, SGHTA is the CDR1 and FQGNSA is the CDR2. The CDR3 numbers 13 residues from cysteine through phenylalanine. Only the CDR3 part of the read is kept: 39 bases, read in frame from the first base. V was cut back by 1 base and J by 3 bases, leaving a gap of 6 bases between them. TCR CDR3 regions were amplified from genomic DNA by multiplex PCR using the deep immunoSEQ assay. Extracted genomic DNA from each cell subset was spread evenly across all wells of several immunoSEQ 96-well plates, with each plate serving as a replicate. For sorted subsets, each replicate PCR was loaded with 150 to 250 ng genomic DNA, equivalent to 32,000 or so T cell genomes. Purified libraries were quantified with a Qubit 3.0 fluorometer, sized on a Bioanalyzer 2100, and re-quantified with the KAPA Library Quantification kit. Every immunoSEQ 96-well plate was sequenced on a separate single-read 150-cycle Illumina NextSeq 550 flow cell. In the original analysis: Because the immunoSEQ output held only junctional sequences and lacked quality scores, the filtering could not match the filtering applied to full-length reads. Sequences were annotated with PyIR, a Python wrapper for IgBLAST v1.9, using IMGT germline references to assign V/J genes and CDR3. Reads were filtered out if the reads had weak V/J assignments (E-value above 1e-6), no CDR3, stop codons, out-of-frame junctions, or ambiguous translated residues. A V3J clonotype was defined by an identical inferred V gene, J gene, and CDR3 amino acid sequence. The percentage overlap between two repertoires was calculated by dividing the number of shared unique clonotypes by the size of the smaller repertoire. Three approaches were used to assess repertoire richness: RTK rarefaction, the Chao1 estimator, and Recon v2.1 estimates of unobserved clonotypes. Generation probabilities were computed with OLGA for all TCRbeta clonotypes obtained by the gDNA method from several donors. Held by TCRdb, this immuneACCESS table contains in-frame sequences only and omits some clones. Under half of the omission traces to an unresolved V gene where checked; the cause of the rest is unknown. Clonal size and the V and J genes are those of that table, whereas D and trimming came from the DNA. In this sample the table shows 2,500,000 or so clones, under 95% of which occur a single time. The top ten clones comprise 0.3% to 0.45% of the sample.

Donors were healthy HIV-negative adults with no recently reported acute infections or vaccinations. Every donor was a Caucasian adult living in Nashville, Tennessee, USA. CD4+ T cells were enriched through magnetic negative selection, after which naive cells were positively selected on CD45RA and the remaining negative fraction served as the memory subset. Blood was collected by leukapheresis, and PBMCs were isolated by Ficoll-Histopaque density gradient centrifugation and then cryopreserved in liquid nitrogen vapor phase. Purity and quantity of every magnetically sorted T cell population were checked by analytical flow cytometry. From each sorted fraction, genomic DNA was isolated and quantified by UV absorbance on a Nanodrop 2000c. The research as a whole found: Because the study included only a small number of donors, the genetic and exposure-history diversity represented was limited. Higher generation probabilities were observed for clonotypes shared by all four sorted-subset donors than for non-shared clonotypes. Based on pairwise subsampling, the degree of clonotype sharing among donors was expected to be affected by sequencing depth. Rarefaction of sorted-subset datasets indicated incomplete sequencing despite the large sequencing depth. About 5% of naive CD4, 3.5% of naive CD8, about 2.5% of memory CD4, and about 0.4% of memory CD8 clonotypes were shared across a few donors. Larger estimated clonotype richness was generally found for naive subsets than for memory subsets. Sampling was restricted to blood, and TCR repertoires in tissue are likely to differ from TCR repertoires in blood.

This clone has just one count. The target of this receptor is not known. Base qualities were left out, and no much larger clone turns up one base away. Within the sample, other DNA sequences also encode this same CDR3. Sequenced: naive CD4+ T cells from PBMCs. The cell subset or site label, read with the paper, signifies: CD45RA+ positively selected. Recombination joined TRBV7-2 with TRBJ1-2, with no reliable assignment of the D segment. The sequence derives from a man aged 18 to 29 in good health. Some clones in this sample may be carry-over from other donors' samples. The nucleotide sequence is given as TGTGCCAGCAGCTTAGGACCGGACTATGGCTACACCTTC. Its translation reads: CASSLGPDYGYTF.